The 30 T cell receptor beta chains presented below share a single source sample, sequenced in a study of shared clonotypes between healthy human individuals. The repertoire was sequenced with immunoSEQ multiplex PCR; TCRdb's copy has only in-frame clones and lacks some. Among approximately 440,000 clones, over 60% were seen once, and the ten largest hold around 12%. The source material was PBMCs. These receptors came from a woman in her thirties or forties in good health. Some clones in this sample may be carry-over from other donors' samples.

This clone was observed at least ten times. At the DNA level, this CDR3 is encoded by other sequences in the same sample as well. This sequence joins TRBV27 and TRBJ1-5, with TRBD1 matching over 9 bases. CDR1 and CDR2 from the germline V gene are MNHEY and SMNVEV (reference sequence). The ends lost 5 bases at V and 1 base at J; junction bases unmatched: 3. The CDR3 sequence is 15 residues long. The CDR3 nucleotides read TGTGCCAGCAGTACGGGACAGGGCAGCAATCAGCCCCAGCATTTT. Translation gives CASSTGQGSNQPQHF.

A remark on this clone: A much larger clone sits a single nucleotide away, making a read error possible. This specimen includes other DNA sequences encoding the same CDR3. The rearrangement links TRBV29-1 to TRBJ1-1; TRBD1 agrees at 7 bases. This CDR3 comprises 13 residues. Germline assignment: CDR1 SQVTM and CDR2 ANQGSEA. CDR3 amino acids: CSVEDRLNTEAFF. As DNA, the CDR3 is TGCAGCGTTGAGGACAGGTTGAACACTGAGGCTTTCTTT.

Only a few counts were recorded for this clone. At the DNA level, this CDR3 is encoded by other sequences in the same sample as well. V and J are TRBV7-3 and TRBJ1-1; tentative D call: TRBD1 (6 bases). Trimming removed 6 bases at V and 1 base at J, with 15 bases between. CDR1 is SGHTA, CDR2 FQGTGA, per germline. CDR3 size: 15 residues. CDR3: CASRRGASTNTEAFF. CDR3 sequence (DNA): TGTGCCAGCAGACGGGGGGCATCGACGAACACTGAAGCTTTCTTT.

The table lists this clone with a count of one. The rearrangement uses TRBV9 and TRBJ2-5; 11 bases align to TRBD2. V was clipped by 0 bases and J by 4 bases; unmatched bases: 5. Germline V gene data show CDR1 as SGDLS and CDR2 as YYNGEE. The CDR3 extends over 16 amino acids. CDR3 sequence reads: CASSVERTSGRETQYF. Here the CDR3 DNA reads TGTGCCAGCAGCGTAGAGCGCACTAGCGGGAGAGAGACCCAGTACTTC. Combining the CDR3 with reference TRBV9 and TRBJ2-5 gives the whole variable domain DSGVTQTPKHLITATGQRVTLRCSPRSGDLSVYWYQQSLDQGLQFLIQYYNGEERAKGNILERFSAQQFPDLHSELNLSSLELGDSALYFCASSVERTSGRETQYFGPGTRLLVL.

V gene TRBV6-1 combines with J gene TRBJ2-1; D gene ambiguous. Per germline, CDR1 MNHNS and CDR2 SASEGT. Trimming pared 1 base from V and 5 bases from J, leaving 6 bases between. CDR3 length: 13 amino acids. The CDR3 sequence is CASSEGSNNEQFF. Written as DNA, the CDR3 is TGTGCCAGCAGTGAAGGGAGCAACAATGAGCAGTTCTTC.

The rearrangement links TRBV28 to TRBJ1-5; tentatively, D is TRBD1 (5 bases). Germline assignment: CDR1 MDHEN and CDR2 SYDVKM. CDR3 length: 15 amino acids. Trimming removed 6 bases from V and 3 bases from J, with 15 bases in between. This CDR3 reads CASRTQGVVNQPQHF. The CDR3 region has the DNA TGTGCCAGCAGAACGCAAGGGGTCGTCAATCAGCCCCAGCATTTT.

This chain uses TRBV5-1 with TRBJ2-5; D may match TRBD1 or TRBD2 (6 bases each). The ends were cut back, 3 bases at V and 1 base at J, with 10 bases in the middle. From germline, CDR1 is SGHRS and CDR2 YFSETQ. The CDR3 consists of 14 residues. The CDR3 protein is CASSWRDTQETQYF. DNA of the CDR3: TGCGCCAGCAGCTGGAGGGACACCCAAGAGACCCAGTACTTC.

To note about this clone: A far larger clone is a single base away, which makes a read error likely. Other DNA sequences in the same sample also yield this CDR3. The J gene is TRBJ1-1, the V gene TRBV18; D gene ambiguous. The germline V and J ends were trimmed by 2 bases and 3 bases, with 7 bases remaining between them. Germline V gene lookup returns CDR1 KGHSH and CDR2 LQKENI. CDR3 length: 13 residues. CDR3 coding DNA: TGTGCCAGCTCACCAGGTTTGGACACTGAAGCTTTCTTT. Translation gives CASSPGLDTEAFF.

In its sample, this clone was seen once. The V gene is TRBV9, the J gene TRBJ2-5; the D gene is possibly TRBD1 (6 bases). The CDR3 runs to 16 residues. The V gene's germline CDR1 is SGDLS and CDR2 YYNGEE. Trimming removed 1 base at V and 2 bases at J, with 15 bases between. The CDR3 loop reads CASSVFSGGQQETQYF. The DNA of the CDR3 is TGTGCCAGCAGCGTATTCAGCGGCGGACAGCAAGAGACCCAGTACTTC.

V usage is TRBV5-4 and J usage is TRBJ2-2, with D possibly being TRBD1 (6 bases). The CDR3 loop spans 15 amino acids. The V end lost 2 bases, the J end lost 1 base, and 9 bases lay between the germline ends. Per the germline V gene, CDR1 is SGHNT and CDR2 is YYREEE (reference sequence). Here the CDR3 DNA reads TGTGCCAGCAGCTTATTGACAGGGAACACCGGGGAGCTGTTTTTT. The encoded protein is CASSLLTGNTGELFF.

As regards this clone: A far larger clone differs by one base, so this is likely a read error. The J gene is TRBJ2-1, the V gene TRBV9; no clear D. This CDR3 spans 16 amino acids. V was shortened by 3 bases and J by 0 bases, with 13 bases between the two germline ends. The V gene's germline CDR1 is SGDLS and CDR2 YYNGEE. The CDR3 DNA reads TGTGCCAGCAGCGATCGACGACCGGGCTCCTACAATGAGCAGTTCTTC. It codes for CASSDRRPGSYNEQFF.

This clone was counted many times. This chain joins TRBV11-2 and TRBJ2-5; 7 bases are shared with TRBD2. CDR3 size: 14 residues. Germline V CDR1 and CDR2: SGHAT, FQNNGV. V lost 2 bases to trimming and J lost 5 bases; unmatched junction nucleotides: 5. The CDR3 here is CASSLSGNAETQYF. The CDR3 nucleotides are TGTGCCAGCAGCTTAAGCGGGAACGCGGAGACCCAGTACTTC.

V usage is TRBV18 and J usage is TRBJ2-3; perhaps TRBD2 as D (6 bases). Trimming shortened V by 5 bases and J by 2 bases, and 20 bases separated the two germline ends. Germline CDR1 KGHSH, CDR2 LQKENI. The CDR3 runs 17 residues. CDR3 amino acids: CASSSWGPSELTDTQYF. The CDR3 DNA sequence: TGTGCCAGCTCATCCTGGGGTCCTAGCGAGCTCACAGATACGCAGTATTTT.

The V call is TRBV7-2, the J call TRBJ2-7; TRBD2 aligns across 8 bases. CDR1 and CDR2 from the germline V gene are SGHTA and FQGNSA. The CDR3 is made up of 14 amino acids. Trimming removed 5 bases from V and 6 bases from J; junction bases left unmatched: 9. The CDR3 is CASSRSGSGREQYF. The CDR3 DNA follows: TGTGCCAGCAGCCGAAGCGGGAGTGGGCGCGAGCAGTACTTC.

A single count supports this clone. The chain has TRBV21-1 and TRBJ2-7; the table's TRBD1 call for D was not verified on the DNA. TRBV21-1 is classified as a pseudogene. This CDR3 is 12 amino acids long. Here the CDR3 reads CASVDSSYEQYF. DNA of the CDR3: TGTGCCAGCGTGGACAGCTCCTACGAGCAGTACTTC.

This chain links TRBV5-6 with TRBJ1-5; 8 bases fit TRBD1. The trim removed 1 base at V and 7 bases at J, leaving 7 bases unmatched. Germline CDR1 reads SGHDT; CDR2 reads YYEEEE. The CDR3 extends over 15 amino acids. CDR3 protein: CASSLWEDRVQPQHF. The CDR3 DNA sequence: TGTGCCAGCAGCTTGTGGGAGGACAGGGTGCAGCCCCAGCATTTT.

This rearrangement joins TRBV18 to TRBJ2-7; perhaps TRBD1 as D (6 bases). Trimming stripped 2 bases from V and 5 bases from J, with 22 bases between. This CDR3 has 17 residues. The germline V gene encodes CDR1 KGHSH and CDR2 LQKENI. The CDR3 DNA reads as TGTGCCAGCTCACCATTGGCAACGTTAGAACAGGGTGACGAGCAGTACTTC. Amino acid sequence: CASSPLATLEQGDEQYF.

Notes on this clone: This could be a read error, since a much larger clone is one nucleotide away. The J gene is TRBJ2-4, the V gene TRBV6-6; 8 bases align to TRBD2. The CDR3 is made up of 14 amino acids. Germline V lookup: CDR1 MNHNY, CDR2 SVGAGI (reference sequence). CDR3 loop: CAGSSGTRVGIQYF. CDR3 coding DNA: TGTGCCGGCAGCTCCGGGACTAGGGTCGGCATTCAGTACTTC.

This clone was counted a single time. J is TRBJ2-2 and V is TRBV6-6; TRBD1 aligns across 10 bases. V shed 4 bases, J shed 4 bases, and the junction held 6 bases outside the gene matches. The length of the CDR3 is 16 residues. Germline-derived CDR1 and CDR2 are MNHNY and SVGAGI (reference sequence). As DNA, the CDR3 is TGTGCCAGCAGTTCGGACAGGGGGAGAATCACCGGGGAGCTGTTTTTT. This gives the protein CASSSDRGRITGELFF.

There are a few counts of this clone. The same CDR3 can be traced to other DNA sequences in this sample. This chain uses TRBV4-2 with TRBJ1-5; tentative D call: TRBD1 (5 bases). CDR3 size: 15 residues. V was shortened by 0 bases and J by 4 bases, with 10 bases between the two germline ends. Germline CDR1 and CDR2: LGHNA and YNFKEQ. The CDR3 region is CASSQDGQGNQPQHF. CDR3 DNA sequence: TGTGCCAGCAGCCAAGATGGTCAGGGTAATCAGCCCCAGCATTTT.

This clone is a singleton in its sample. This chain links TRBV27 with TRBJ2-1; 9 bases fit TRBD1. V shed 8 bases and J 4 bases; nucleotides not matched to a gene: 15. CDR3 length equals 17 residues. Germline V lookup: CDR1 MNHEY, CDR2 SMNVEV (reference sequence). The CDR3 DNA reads TGTGCCAGCCGCTGGATGACAGGGGGGCATTCATACAATGAGCAGTTCTTC. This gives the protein CASRWMTGGHSYNEQFF.

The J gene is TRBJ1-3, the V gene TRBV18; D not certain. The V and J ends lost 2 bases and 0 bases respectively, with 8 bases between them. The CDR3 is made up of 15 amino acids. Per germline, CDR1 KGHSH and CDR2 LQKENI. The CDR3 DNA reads TGTGCCAGCTCACCAACAGCCACCTCTGGAAACACCATATATTTT. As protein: CASSPTATSGNTIYF.

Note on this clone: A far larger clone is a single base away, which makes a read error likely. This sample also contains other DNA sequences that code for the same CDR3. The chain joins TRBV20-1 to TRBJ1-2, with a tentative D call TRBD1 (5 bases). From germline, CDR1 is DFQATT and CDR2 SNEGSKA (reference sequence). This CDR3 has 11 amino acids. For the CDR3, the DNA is TGCAGTGCTAGCCGGGGGGAAGGCTATACCTTC. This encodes CSASRGEGYTF.

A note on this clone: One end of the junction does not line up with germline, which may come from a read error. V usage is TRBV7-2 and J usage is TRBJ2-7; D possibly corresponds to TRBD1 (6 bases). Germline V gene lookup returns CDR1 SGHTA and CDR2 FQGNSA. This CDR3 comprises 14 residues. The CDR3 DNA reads TGTGCCAGCAGCCTAGCAGGGGCAGGGTACGAGCAGTACTTC. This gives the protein CASSLAGAGYEQYF. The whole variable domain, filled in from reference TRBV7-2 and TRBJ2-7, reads GAGVSQSPSNKVTEKGKDVELRCDPISGHTALYWYRQSLGQGLEFLIYFQGNSAPDKSGLPSDRFSAERTGGSVSTLTIQRTQQEDSAVYLCASSLAGAGYEQYFGPGTRLTVT.

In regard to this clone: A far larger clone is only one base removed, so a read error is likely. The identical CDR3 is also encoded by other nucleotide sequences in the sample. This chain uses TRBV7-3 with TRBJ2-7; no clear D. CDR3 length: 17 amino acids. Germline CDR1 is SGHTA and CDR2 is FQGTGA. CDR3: CASSLEVGLHVPYEQYF. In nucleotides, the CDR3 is TGTGCCAGCAGCTTAGAGGTCGGTCTTCATGTCCCCTACGAGCAATACTTC.

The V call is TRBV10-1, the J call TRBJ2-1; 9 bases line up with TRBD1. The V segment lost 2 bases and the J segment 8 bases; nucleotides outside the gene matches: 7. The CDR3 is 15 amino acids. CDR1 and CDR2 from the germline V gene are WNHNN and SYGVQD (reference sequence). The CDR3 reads CASSEVPDRGDEQFF. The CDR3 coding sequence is TGCGCCAGCAGTGAGGTTCCGGACAGGGGCGATGAGCAGTTCTTC.

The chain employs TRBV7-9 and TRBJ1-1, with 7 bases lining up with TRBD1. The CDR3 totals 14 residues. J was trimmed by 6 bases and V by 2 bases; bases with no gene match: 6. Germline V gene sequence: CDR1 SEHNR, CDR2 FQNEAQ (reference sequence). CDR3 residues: CASSLQGGNAEAFF. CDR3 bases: TGTGCCAGCAGCTTACAGGGGGGCAACGCTGAAGCTTTCTTT.

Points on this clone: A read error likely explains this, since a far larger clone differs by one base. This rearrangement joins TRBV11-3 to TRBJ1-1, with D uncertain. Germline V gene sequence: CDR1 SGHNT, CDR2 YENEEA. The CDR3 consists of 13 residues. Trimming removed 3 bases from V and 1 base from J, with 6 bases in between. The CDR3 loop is CASSFSGNTEAFF. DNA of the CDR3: TGTGCCAGCAGCTTTTCCGGGAACACTGAAGCTTTCTTT. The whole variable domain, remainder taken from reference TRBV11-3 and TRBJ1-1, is EAGVVQSPRYKIIEKKQPVAFWCNPISGHNTLYWYLQNLGQGPELLIRYENEEAVDDSQLPKDRFSAERLKGVDSTLKIQPAELGDSAVYLCASSFSGNTEAFFGQGTRLTVV.

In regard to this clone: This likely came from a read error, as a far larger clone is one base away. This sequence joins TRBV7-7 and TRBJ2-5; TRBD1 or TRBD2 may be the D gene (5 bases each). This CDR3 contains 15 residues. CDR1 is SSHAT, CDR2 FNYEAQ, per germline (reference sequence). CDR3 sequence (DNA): TGTGCTAGCAGCTTAGCATTGGCAGAGGGGGAGACCCAGTACTTC. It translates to CASSLALAEGETQYF. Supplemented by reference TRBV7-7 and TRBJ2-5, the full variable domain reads GAGVSQSPRYKVTKRGQDVTLRCDPISSHATLYWYQQALGQGPEFLTYFNYEAQPDKSGLPSDRFSAERPEGSISTLTIQRTEQRDSAMYRCASSLALAEGETQYFGPGTRLLVL.

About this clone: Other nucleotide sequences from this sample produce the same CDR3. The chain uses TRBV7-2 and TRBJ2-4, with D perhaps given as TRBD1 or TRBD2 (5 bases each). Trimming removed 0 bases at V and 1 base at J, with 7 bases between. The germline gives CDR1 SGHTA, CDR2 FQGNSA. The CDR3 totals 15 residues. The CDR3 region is CASSLAWGAKNIQYF. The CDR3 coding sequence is TGTGCCAGCAGCTTAGCCTGGGGGGCCAAAAACATTCAGTACTTC.